The text below deals with one TCR beta chain. Its target is unknown. The treatment is: approximately 9-day PBMC culture with coronavirus spike peptide pools or control peptides (ViraFEST assay). The sample is drawn from a study of vaccination and CD4 T cells after COVID-19. Study background: Either the Pfizer-BioNTech BNT162b2 or Moderna mRNA-1273 vaccine was given as two doses. General study points: From approximately 21 to 40, the median of SARS-CoV-2-reactive clonotypes rose without reaching significance.

CDR3 length: 14 amino acids. The V segment lost 6 bases and the J segment 7 bases; nucleotides outside the gene matches: 10. Scientists ran DNA taken from cultured CD4+ T cells through the Oncomine TCR Beta short-read assay for sequencing. TCRdb ran MiXCR on the PCR reads and lists one entry per CDR3 protein. The sample holds 25,000 or so distinct CDR3 sequences, roughly 44% seen once. The chain has TRBV12-3 or TRBV12-4 and TRBJ1-2, with 8 bases fitting TRBD1. Material: CD4+ T cells from blood, cultured in vitro, obtained before SARS-CoV-2 vaccination. This TCR was sampled from a human donor who received a COVID-19 vaccine. The CDR3 protein is CASSRSDRASGYTF. The CDR3 DNA follows: TGTGCCAGCAGCCGTTCGGACAGGGCAAGTGGCTACACCTTC.